The clone carrying this TCR beta chain has a count of ten or more. The time point is: newly diagnosed GD, antithyroid drugs for less than 3 months. The TCR library was prepared using RNA isolated from PBMCs. This specimen belongs to a study of regulatory T cells in long-lasting Graves disease. Assembly of TCR beta libraries relied on iRepertoire HTBI primers together with Arm-PCR of CDR3 regions. From the multiplex PCR reads, TCRdb called clonotypes with MiXCR, one entry per CDR3 protein. There are approximately 470,000 distinct CDR3 sequences in the sample; 15% to 20% occur only once, and more than 9% lies in the top ten. Germline lookup yields CDR1 SGHTA and CDR2 FQGNSA. Losses at the gene ends were 5 bases for V and 3 bases for J; bases not matched to a gene: 12. CDR3 size: 16 residues. These data were also reused for a study on T cells in Graves' hyperthyroidism and ophthalmopathy. From that report: The hyperthyroidism was newly diagnosed and had lasted under 2 months; the patients were aged 18 to 65.

This clonotype was obtained from a man aged 35-49 years with Graves disease. Sequences were derived from peripheral blood mononuclear cells (PBMCs), sampled at new diagnosis, from a patient treated with antithyroid drugs. This chain connects TRBV7-2 to TRBJ2-7; 8 nucleotides agree with TRBD2. Here the CDR3 DNA reads TGTGCCAGCAGCCCCACGGTGCAGACTAGCGTCTACGAGCAGTACTTC. It codes for CASSPTVQTSVYEQYF.